One and the same sample provided the 11 T cell receptor beta chains below, sequenced in a study of blood T cells in healthy people across ages. A J-beta primer mix and a sample-barcoded 5' primer were used in a second PCR of about 6 to 12 cycles. TCRdb redid the calling of the 5' RACE reads with MiXCR, one entry per CDR3 protein. The sample has about 680,000 distinct CDR3 sequences, 49% seen once; the top ten hold under 35%. Sequenced sample: blood. The source is a woman aged 60-75 years in good health.

This clonotype was detected only a few times. The chain recombines TRBV4-2 with TRBJ2-1; D uncertain. Germline values: CDR1 LGHNA, CDR2 YNFKEQ. With 5 bases removed from V and 6 bases from J, the gap between germline ends came to 17 bases. CDR3 length: 15 amino acids. CDR3 loop: CASSFRTPSSNEQFF. The CDR3 nucleotides read TGTGCCAGCAGCTTCCGGACCCCCTCTAGCAATGAGCAGTTCTTC.

The sample holds a few counts of this clonotype. The V call is TRBV4-3, the J call TRBJ2-7, with 14 positions matching TRBD2. Per germline, CDR1 LGHNA and CDR2 YSLEER. J lost 4 bases, V lost 0 bases, and 5 bases had no gene match. CDR3 size: 17 residues. CDR3 in amino acids: CASSQEIGTSGRYEQYF. CDR3 DNA: TGCGCCAGCAGCCAAGAAATTGGGACTAGCGGGAGATACGAGCAGTACTTC.

J is TRBJ2-7 and V is TRBV6-6; 9 nucleotides agree with TRBD1. Germline CDR1 reads MNHNY; CDR2 reads SVGAGI (reference sequence). Trimming removed 6 bases from V and 5 bases from J; junction bases left unmatched: 8. The CDR3 spans 14 residues. The CDR3 DNA is TGTGCCAGCAGCAGCGGGACAGGGATGAACGAGCAGTACTTC. Protein sequence: CASSSGTGMNEQYF.

The chain combines TRBV7-6 with TRBJ2-5; D gene ambiguous. Germline V gene sequence: CDR1 SGHVS, CDR2 FNYEAQ. Trimming pared 5 bases from V and 0 bases from J, leaving 10 bases between. The length of the CDR3 is 14 residues. The CDR3 loop reads CASSPDLYQETQYF. DNA for the CDR3: TGTGCCAGCAGCCCCGATTTGTACCAAGAGACCCAGTACTTC.

This clonotype appeared a few times. This chain joins TRBV29-1 and TRBJ2-1, with 16 bases aligning to TRBD2. Germline CDR1 SQVTM, CDR2 ANQGSEA. The trim removed 6 bases at V and 5 bases at J, leaving 13 bases unmatched. CDR3 size: 18 residues. The CDR3 DNA reads as TGCAGCGTCCCCCCGGGACTAGCGGGAGGGCCGATCAACAATGAGCAGTTCTTC. It is translated as CSVPPGLAGGPINNEQFF.

The CDR3 DNA sequence: TGTGCCAGCAGCCTCGCTAGCGGGAGGGGCCCCGGGGAGCTGTTTTTT. Translation gives CASSLASGRGPGELFF. The V call is TRBV4-2, the J call TRBJ2-2; TRBD2 agrees at 12 bases. The germline V gene has CDR1 LGHNA and CDR2 YNFKEQ. The CDR3 has 16 amino acids. J gave up 6 bases and V 4 bases, and 6 bases lay outside the gene matches.

This clonotype has only one observation. The chain couples TRBV4-3 to TRBJ1-2; D may be TRBD1 (5 bases). CDR3 length equals 15 residues. Germline V lookup: CDR1 LGHNA, CDR2 YSLEER. V was pared by 0 bases and J by 7 bases, with 15 bases between. For the CDR3, the DNA is TGCGCCAGCAGCCAAGATCTTGTGGGGACCGGTGGCTACACCTTC. Its translation is CASSQDLVGTGGYTF.

CDR3: CASTPAQLSYNEQFF. The CDR3 coding sequence is TGTGCCAGCACGCCGGCCCAACTCTCGTACAATGAGCAGTTCTTC. The V gene is TRBV28, the J gene TRBJ2-1, with D hard to call. Germline V gene sequence: CDR1 MDHEN, CDR2 SYDVKM. Deletions cut 7 bases from V and 4 bases from J, with 17 bases between. This CDR3 region has 15 residues.

The chain carries TRBV6-6 and TRBJ2-1; TRBD2 matches at 7 bases. The length of the CDR3 is 13 residues. J was trimmed by 8 bases and V by 6 bases; bases with no gene match: 7. Germline V gene data show CDR1 as MNHNY and CDR2 as SVGAGI (reference sequence). This chain's CDR3 is CASSIPGGYEQFF. The CDR3 bases are TGTGCCAGCAGCATCCCCGGGGGGTATGAGCAGTTCTTC.

The chain carries TRBV20-1 and TRBJ2-1; TRBD2 agrees at 12 bases. Germline V lookup: CDR1 DFQATT, CDR2 SNEGSKA (reference sequence). With 5 bases clipped from V and 4 bases from J, the junction kept 6 bases outside the gene matches. The CDR3 covers 15 residues. CDR3 nucleotide sequence: TGCAGTGCTTATCTAGCGGGAGGGGTGTACAATGAGCAGTTCTTC. This translates into CSAYLAGGVYNEQFF.

J is TRBJ2-7 and V is TRBV29-1; D might be TRBD2 (7 bases). Germline assignment: CDR1 SQVTM and CDR2 ANQGSEA. The CDR3 is 13 residues long. Trimming stripped 8 bases from V and 2 bases from J, with 16 bases between. The CDR3 here is CSTWGGSTYEQYF. The CDR3 coding sequence is TGCAGCACCTGGGGGGGCTCCACCTACGAGCAGTACTTC.